Shown below are 18 T cell receptor beta chains from a single sample sequenced in a study of blood T cell repertoires in COVID-19. Clones were read by immunoSEQ multiplex PCR, and TCRdb kept only the in-frame ones, dropping some. The table shows over 100,000 clones, with about nine tenths occurring only once. Sequences were obtained from peripheral blood. Receptors originate from a man over 45 with active COVID-19.

This clone was counted a single time. The chain is built from TRBV5-6 and TRBJ2-3; maybe TRBD2 (5 bases). This CDR3 contains 15 residues. With 6 bases removed from V and 3 bases from J, the gap between germline ends came to 17 bases. Germline values: CDR1 SGHDT, CDR2 YYEEEE. Written as DNA, the CDR3 is TGTGCCAGCACCTACAGTGGACGGACTACAGATACGCAGTATTTT. It yields the protein CASTYSGRTTDTQYF.

This clone was picked up one time. The J gene is TRBJ1-2, the V gene TRBV5-1, with 7 bases identical to TRBD1. Trimming took 4 bases from V and 6 from J; bases not matched to a gene: 6. The V gene's germline CDR1 is SGHRS and CDR2 YFSETQ. The length of the CDR3 is 13 residues. The CDR3 reads CASSKGQTDGYTF. As DNA, the CDR3 is TGCGCCAGCAGCAAGGGACAGACGGATGGCTACACCTTC.

The chain links TRBV29-1 to TRBJ1-1; D remains unclear. The CDR3 contains 12 residues. From germline, CDR1 is SQVTM and CDR2 ANQGSEA. V dropped 8 bases and J dropped 1 base, with 11 bases sitting between them. The CDR3 nucleotides read TGCAGCTCCCAGCGGGGGAACACTGAAGCTTTCTTT. This encodes CSSQRGNTEAFF. Together with reference TRBV29-1 and TRBJ1-1, the CDR3 gives the full variable domain: SAVISQKPSRDICQRGTSLTIQCQVDSQVTMMFWYRQQPGQSLTLIATANQGSEATYESGFVIDKFPISRPNLTFSTLTVSNMSPEDSSIYLCSSQRGNTEAFFGQGTRLTVV.

Only one count was recorded for this clone. V gene TRBV5-6 combines with J gene TRBJ2-7; 13 bases align to TRBD2. V was clipped by 4 bases and J by 2 bases; unmatched bases: 3. Germline loops: CDR1 SGHDT, CDR2 YYEEEE. The CDR3 is 15 amino acids. CDR3 DNA sequence: TGTGCCAGCAGCCGACTAGCGGGGGGTACCTACGAGCAGTACTTC. Its translation is CASSRLAGGTYEQYF.

The V and J genes are TRBV10-3 and TRBJ2-1; D is perhaps TRBD2 (6 bases). Deletions cut 6 bases from V and 0 bases from J, with 12 bases between. The CDR3 is 15 residues long. The germline V gene encodes CDR1 ENHRY and CDR2 SYGVKD. CDR3 protein: CAISGGAVSYNEQFF. As DNA, the CDR3 is TGTGCCATCAGCGGAGGGGCGGTCTCCTACAATGAGCAGTTCTTC.

This clone showed up just once. The chain is built from TRBV14 and TRBJ2-5; 7 bases are a match to TRBD1. V was clipped by 4 bases and J by 2 bases; unmatched bases: 10. This CDR3 is built from 16 residues. The germline V gene encodes CDR1 SGHDN and CDR2 FVKESK. The CDR3 loop reads CASSLRTGFIQETQYF. The CDR3 coding sequence is TGTGCCAGCAGCCTCCGGACAGGTTTTATTCAAGAGACCCAGTACTTC.

The rearrangement joins TRBV7-9 to TRBJ2-7; D remains ambiguous. The length of the CDR3 is 14 residues. The germline gives CDR1 SEHNR, CDR2 FQNEAQ (reference sequence). Trimming cost V 2 bases and J 5 bases, with 13 bases left between them. The CDR3 DNA is TGTGCCAGCAGCTTAATTAACCCTCCTAACGAGCAGTACTTC. It encodes CASSLINPPNEQYF.

The rearrangement uses TRBV7-2 and TRBJ1-2; no firm D call. V was pared by 0 bases and J by 7 bases, with 15 bases between. The germline gives CDR1 SGHTA, CDR2 FQGNSA. The CDR3 extends over 15 amino acids. CDR3 in amino acids: CASSLANGNGLGYTF. CDR3 coding DNA: TGTGCCAGCAGCTTAGCGAACGGGAACGGGCTTGGCTACACCTTC. The entire variable domain, with the rest obtained from reference TRBV7-2 and TRBJ1-2, is as follows: GAGVSQSPSNKVTEKGKDVELRCDPISGHTALYWYRQSLGQGLEFLIYFQGNSAPDKSGLPSDRFSAERTGGSVSTLTIQRTQQEDSAVYLCASSLANGNGLGYTFGSGTRLTVV.

This clone was seen just once. The chain is built from TRBV19 and TRBJ1-5; 7 bases are a match to TRBD1. The CDR3 runs 15 residues. The germline V gene encodes CDR1 LNHDA and CDR2 SQIVND (reference sequence). J lost 4 bases, V lost 2 bases, and 5 bases had no gene match. The CDR3, as DNA: TGTGCCAGTAGTATAACGAACAGGGGAAATCAGCCCCAGCATTTT. This codes for CASSITNRGNQPQHF.

V usage is TRBV20-1 and J usage is TRBJ2-7; 7 positions match TRBD2. The CDR3 is 16 amino acids. The germline gives CDR1 DFQATT, CDR2 SNEGSKA (reference sequence). The trim removed 3 bases at V and 3 bases at J, leaving 14 bases unmatched. The CDR3 DNA sequence: TGCAGTGCTAGTCGCCCCGGGCGGGGGTCAGGCTACGAGCAGTACTTC. Its protein product is CSASRPGRGSGYEQYF.

The chain couples TRBV6-5 to TRBJ1-2; 10 bases are shared with TRBD1. CDR3 length equals 14 residues. Germline V gives CDR1 MNHEY, CDR2 SVGAGI. V was clipped by 6 bases and J by 6 bases; unmatched bases: 7. CDR3 loop: CASSRQGALNGYTF. CDR3 in DNA: TGTGCCAGCAGCCGACAGGGGGCTCTCAATGGCTACACCTTC.

The chain combines TRBV6-5 with TRBJ1-1; D not certain. Trimming left V 0 bases short and J 4 bases short, with 9 bases between. CDR1 and CDR2 from the germline V gene are MNHEY and SVGAGI. The CDR3 spans 14 residues. The DNA of the CDR3 is TGTGCCAGCAGTTACTCCTCCAGATCCACTGAAGCTTTCTTT. Translating it yields CASSYSSRSTEAFF.

The chain joins TRBV5-6 to TRBJ1-2; 7 bases are a match to TRBD1. The germline CDR1 and CDR2 sequences are SGHDT and YYEEEE. The CDR3 contains 13 residues. Germline trimming cut 4 bases from V and 4 bases from J; bases unmatched to any gene: 4. The CDR3 loop is CASSGQGGYGYTF. The CDR3 nucleotides read TGTGCCAGCAGCGGTCAGGGGGGCTATGGCTACACCTTC. The complete variable domain, with remaining parts taken from reference TRBV5-6 and TRBJ1-2, reads DAGVTQSPTHLIKTRGQQVTLRCSPKSGHDTVSWYQQALGQGPQFIFQYYEEEERQRGNFPDRFSGHQFPNYSSELNVNALLLGDSALYLCASSGQGGYGYTFGSGTRLTVV.

V is TRBV5-1 and J is TRBJ2-7; D might be TRBD2 (6 bases). The CDR3 has 14 amino acids. V dropped 3 bases and J dropped 4 bases, with 14 bases sitting between them. The germline CDR1 and CDR2 sequences are SGHRS and YFSETQ. The CDR3 protein is CASSSSGGRYEQYF. The CDR3 DNA follows: TGCGCCAGCAGCTCCTCCGGGGGAAGGTACGAGCAGTACTTC.

The rearrangement links TRBV5-5 to TRBJ1-2, with TRBD1 matching 7 bases. Germline CDR1 reads SGHKS; CDR2 reads YYEKEE (reference sequence). The ends lost 4 bases at V and 4 bases at J; junction bases unmatched: 10. CDR3 length equals 15 residues. This CDR3 reads CASSPSAGGTYGYTF. In nucleotides, the CDR3 is TGTGCCAGCAGCCCTTCGGCAGGGGGTACCTATGGCTACACCTTC.

This clone was seen a single time. The chain employs TRBV4-1 and TRBJ2-3, with TRBD2 identical over 7 bases. CDR3 size: 15 residues. Germline V gene sequence: CDR1 MGHRA, CDR2 YSYEKL. Losses at the gene ends were 4 bases for V and 2 bases for J; bases not matched to a gene: 6. In nucleotides, the CDR3 is TGCGCCAGCAGCCTAAGCGGGAAACCCACAGATACGCAGTATTTT. Its protein product is CASSLSGKPTDTQYF.

The chain joins TRBV7-8 to TRBJ1-5, with D unclear. The CDR3 covers 16 residues. The germline CDR1 and CDR2 sequences are SGHVS and FQNEAQ. Trimming took 4 bases from V and 0 from J, leaving 13 bases between them. The CDR3 DNA is TGTGCCAGCAGCTCTCGCGGCGGCTATAGCAATCAGCCCCAGCATTTT. Its protein product is CASSSRGGYSNQPQHF.

This clone appeared once. V gene TRBV3-1 (or the pseudogene TRBV3-2) combines with J gene TRBJ2-3; 11 nucleotides line up with TRBD2. CDR1 and CDR2 from the germline V gene are LGHDT and YNNKEL (reference sequence). This CDR3 has 17 amino acids. The V and J ends lost 1 base and 5 bases, in that order; junction bases with no gene match: 8. The CDR3 spells CASSQGLLAGGQDTQYF. The CDR3 DNA sequence: TGTGCCAGCAGCCAAGGGCTCTTAGCGGGGGGGCAAGATACGCAGTATTTT.